This T cell receptor beta chain originates from a study of technical replicates of blood from a few donors. The length of the CDR3 is 15 residues. Germline CDR1 is SNHLY and CDR2 is FYNNEI. The V end was cut by 5 bases, the J end by 10 bases, with 20 bases between. The assay was immunoSEQ multiplex PCR, and TCRdb's table has in-frame clones only and misses some. The table has roughly 79,000 clones, 75% to 95% seen once. The receptor was isolated from a human donor in good health. Some clones in this sample may be carry-over from other donors' samples. The sequenced sample consisted of T cells isolated from PBMCs. The chain recombines TRBV2 with TRBJ1-4, with a tentative D call TRBD1 (5 bases). CDR3: CASSPDMAGRGKLFF. DNA for the CDR3: TGTGCCAGCAGTCCTGATATGGCCGGGAGGGGAAAACTGTTTTTT.